The 16 T cell receptor beta chains in this list originate from one sample, sequenced in a study of blood T cell repertoires in COVID-19. TCRdb keeps only in-frame clones here, not all; method: immunoSEQ multiplex PCR. This sample has some 200,000 clones, with 80% to 85% found just once. The sequenced sample consisted of peripheral blood. These receptors came from a woman aged 40 to 50 with acute or convalescent COVID-19.

V usage is TRBV5-6 and J usage is TRBJ2-2; 8 bases match TRBD2. Per germline, CDR1 SGHDT and CDR2 YYEEEE. This CDR3 has 16 residues. With V trimmed by 5 bases and J by 1 base, 7 bases remained unmatched. CDR3 in amino acids: CASSLGLALNTGELFF. For the CDR3, the DNA is TGTGCCAGCAGTCTTGGACTAGCTTTGAACACCGGGGAGCTGTTTTTT.

The V gene is TRBV14, the J gene TRBJ2-7, with 8 nucleotides matching TRBD1. The CDR3 sequence is 15 residues long. J was trimmed by 3 bases and V by 2 bases; bases with no gene match: 6. Germline V CDR1 and CDR2: SGHDN, FVKESK. Here the CDR3 DNA reads TGTGCCAGCAGCCAAATCGGGACAGGAATCTACGAGCAGTACTTC. Its translation: CASSQIGTGIYEQYF.

The chain links TRBV5-5 to TRBJ2-7; 13 bases align to TRBD2. The CDR3 has 17 amino acids. Germline values: CDR1 SGHKS, CDR2 YYEKEE (reference sequence). The ends lost 3 bases at V and 2 bases at J; junction bases unmatched: 8. The CDR3 is CASSSFLGLAGAYEQYF. Written as DNA, the CDR3 is TGTGCCAGCAGCTCATTCCTCGGACTAGCGGGAGCCTACGAGCAGTACTTC.

This clone occurred once. The chain is built from TRBV18 and TRBJ1-1; D gene unclear. Per the germline V gene, CDR1 is KGHSH and CDR2 is LQKENI. This CDR3 spans 16 amino acids. The V end lost 0 bases, the J end lost 0 bases, and 11 bases lay between the germline ends. CDR3 coding DNA: TGTGCCAGCTCACCACCGGGAGCCTCTATGAACACTGAAGCTTTCTTT. This translates into CASSPPGASMNTEAFF.

The CDR3 nucleotides are TGTGCCAGCAGCCTGAGACAGGGTTCGGTCAATCAGCCCCAGCATTTT. It specifies CASSLRQGSVNQPQHF. The chain carries TRBV6-6 and TRBJ1-5, with 7 bases lining up with TRBD1. Per the germline V gene, CDR1 is MNHNY and CDR2 is SVGAGI (reference sequence). V was pared by 6 bases and J by 3 bases, with 11 bases of the junction left unmatched. This CDR3 has 16 amino acids.

The CDR3 reads CASSPTQVEQFF. Written as DNA, the CDR3 is TGTGCCAGCAGCCCCACACAGGTAGAGCAGTTCTTC. This chain connects TRBV7-2 to TRBJ2-1, with a possible D match to TRBD1 (5 bases). The CDR3 runs to 12 residues. The V gene's germline CDR1 is SGHTA and CDR2 FQGNSA. V gave up 5 bases and J gave up 10 bases, with 12 bases separating them.

J is TRBJ2-2 and V is TRBV2; D perhaps matches TRBD1 (5 bases). Trimming shortened V by 4 bases and J by 0 bases, and 9 bases separated the two germline ends. The CDR3 runs 15 residues. Germline CDR1 reads SNHLY; CDR2 reads FYNNEI. In nucleotides, the CDR3 is TGTGCCAGCAGTGCGGAGACAGCGAACACCGGGGAGCTGTTTTTT. Its translation is CASSAETANTGELFF.

This chain joins TRBV28 and TRBJ2-1; 9 nucleotides agree with TRBD2. This CDR3 has 13 amino acids. Germline CDR1 MDHEN, CDR2 SYDVKM. V was clipped by 8 bases and J by 3 bases; unmatched bases: 2. This CDR3 reads CASGRGGYNEQFF. The CDR3 bases are TGTGCCAGCGGGCGGGGGGGCTACAATGAGCAGTTCTTC.

The rearrangement uses TRBV2 and TRBJ1-1; weak D call: TRBD1 (5 bases). This CDR3 contains 13 residues. Germline V gives CDR1 SNHLY, CDR2 FYNNEI. V was trimmed by 3 bases and J by 7 bases, leaving 12 bases between them. The chain's CDR3 is CASSEPGWDEAFF. The DNA for the CDR3 is TGTGCCAGCAGTGAGCCAGGGTGGGATGAAGCTTTCTTT.

The V call is TRBV5-1, the J call TRBJ2-1; TRBD2 matches at 10 bases. The germline V gene has CDR1 SGHRS and CDR2 YFSETQ. CDR3 size: 17 residues. After removal of 4 bases from V and 5 bases from J, the junction contained 12 bases not matched to a gene. The CDR3 nucleotides are TGCGCCAGCAGCCTCACGTATGCTAGCGGGAGTCACAATGAGCAGTTCTTC. This gives the protein CASSLTYASGSHNEQFF. Supplemented by reference TRBV5-1 and TRBJ2-1, the full variable domain reads KAGVTQTPRYLIKTRGQQVTLSCSPISGHRSVSWYQQTPGQGLQFLFEYFSETQRNKGNFPGRFSGRQFSNSRSEMNVSTLELGDSALYLCASSLTYASGSHNEQFFGPGTRLTVL.

The V gene is TRBV24-1, the J gene TRBJ2-1; 7 nucleotides line up with TRBD1. Trimming removed 9 bases from V and 10 bases from J; junction bases left unmatched: 11. The CDR3 covers 13 residues. In germline, CDR1 is KGHDR, CDR2 SFDVKD. CDR3 in amino acids: CATGGRGSGEQFF. The CDR3 DNA reads as TGTGCCACCGGCGGCAGGGGGTCGGGGGAGCAGTTCTTC.

This chain joins TRBV30 and TRBJ1-4; 7 bases align to TRBD1. V was pared by 0 bases and J by 8 bases, with 9 bases of the junction left unmatched. Germline V gives CDR1 GTSNPN, CDR2 SVGIG (reference sequence). This CDR3 region has 15 residues. The CDR3 coding sequence is TGTGCCTGGAGTGTACTAGGCAGGGGGGACGAAAAACTGTTTTTT. This encodes CAWSVLGRGDEKLFF.

The chain joins TRBV5-1 to TRBJ1-1; TRBD1 agrees at 10 bases. Germline CDR1 is SGHRS and CDR2 is YFSETQ. The CDR3 covers 14 residues. V was clipped by 0 bases and J by 5 bases; unmatched bases: 1. The chain's CDR3 is CASSLGTGGTEAFF. The CDR3 region has the DNA TGCGCCAGCAGCTTGGGGACAGGGGGGACTGAAGCTTTCTTT.

The chain is built from TRBV28 and TRBJ2-1; the D gene is possibly TRBD1 (6 bases). Trimming shortened V by 3 bases and J by 7 bases, and 10 bases separated the two germline ends. There are 13 residues in the CDR3. Germline assignment: CDR1 MDHEN and CDR2 SYDVKM. The CDR3 sequence is CASSFVTGNEQFF. CDR3 nucleotide sequence: TGTGCCAGCAGTTTCGTCACAGGGAATGAGCAGTTCTTC.

This clone was observed a few times. This chain joins TRBV10-3 and TRBJ2-7; TRBD1 matches at 9 bases. Germline CDR1 and CDR2: ENHRY and SYGVKD. This CDR3 contains 14 residues. V shed 7 bases and J 2 bases; nucleotides not matched to a gene: 6. In DNA form, the CDR3 reads TGTGCCATCATGCCGGGACAGGGAGCCTACGAGCAGTACTTC. Its protein product is CAIMPGQGAYEQYF.

V is TRBV27 and J is TRBJ1-1; 10 bases match TRBD1. V shed 6 bases and J 4 bases; nucleotides not matched to a gene: 11. CDR3 length equals 16 residues. Germline CDR1 is MNHEY and CDR2 is SMNVEV (reference sequence). The CDR3 loop is CASSYLPGQGPTEAFF. The CDR3, as DNA: TGTGCCAGCAGCTATCTACCGGGACAGGGGCCCACTGAAGCTTTCTTT.